Many counts were recorded for the clone carrying this T cell receptor beta chain. Its antigen remains unknown. The sample is drawn from a study of T cell repertoires in cytomegalovirus infection. Study information: Carrying CMV and the relevant HLA type showed in public TCR beta signatures.

The V and J ends lost 7 bases and 5 bases, in that order; junction bases with no gene match: 13. CDR3 length equals 17 residues. A single record per CDR3 protein comes from TCRdb applying MiXCR to the reads. This sample carries about 260,000 distinct CDR3 sequences, roughly 15% of them seen once, and the ten largest clones take around 9.5%. Study-wide results and caveats: Clonotype analysis showed dominance of the ex vivo response by HLA-C-restricted CMV-specific TCR beta clonotypes. Based on cumulative public TCR beta family frequency, carriers of CMV plus the relevant HLA were identified.

The clonotype originates from a human donor in good health (CMV status not recorded). Some clones in this sample may be carry-over from other donors' samples. Sequences were obtained from PBMCs. The chain links TRBV12-3 or TRBV12-4 to TRBJ2-3; 12 bases map to TRBD2. The CDR3 sequence: CASTIPGRLAGVDTQYF. Here the CDR3 DNA reads TGTGCCAGCACCATCCCCGGGAGACTAGCGGGGGTAGATACGCAGTATTTT.